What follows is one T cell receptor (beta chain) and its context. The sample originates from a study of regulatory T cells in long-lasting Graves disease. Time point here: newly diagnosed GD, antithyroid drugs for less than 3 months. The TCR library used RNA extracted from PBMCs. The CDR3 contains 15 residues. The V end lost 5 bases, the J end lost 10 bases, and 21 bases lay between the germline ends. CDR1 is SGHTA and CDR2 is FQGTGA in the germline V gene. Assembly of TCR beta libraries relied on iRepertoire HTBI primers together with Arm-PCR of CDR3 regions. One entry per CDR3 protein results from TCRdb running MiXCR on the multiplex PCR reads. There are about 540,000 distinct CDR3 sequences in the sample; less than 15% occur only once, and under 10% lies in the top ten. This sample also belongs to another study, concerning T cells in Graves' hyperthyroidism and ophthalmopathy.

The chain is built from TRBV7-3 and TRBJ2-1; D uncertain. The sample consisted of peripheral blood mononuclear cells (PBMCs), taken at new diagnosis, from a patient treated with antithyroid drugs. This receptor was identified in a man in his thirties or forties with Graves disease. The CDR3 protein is CASSPDKAAIREQFF. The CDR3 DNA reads TGTGCCAGCAGCCCCGACAAGGCAGCAATCCGAGAGCAGTTCTTC.